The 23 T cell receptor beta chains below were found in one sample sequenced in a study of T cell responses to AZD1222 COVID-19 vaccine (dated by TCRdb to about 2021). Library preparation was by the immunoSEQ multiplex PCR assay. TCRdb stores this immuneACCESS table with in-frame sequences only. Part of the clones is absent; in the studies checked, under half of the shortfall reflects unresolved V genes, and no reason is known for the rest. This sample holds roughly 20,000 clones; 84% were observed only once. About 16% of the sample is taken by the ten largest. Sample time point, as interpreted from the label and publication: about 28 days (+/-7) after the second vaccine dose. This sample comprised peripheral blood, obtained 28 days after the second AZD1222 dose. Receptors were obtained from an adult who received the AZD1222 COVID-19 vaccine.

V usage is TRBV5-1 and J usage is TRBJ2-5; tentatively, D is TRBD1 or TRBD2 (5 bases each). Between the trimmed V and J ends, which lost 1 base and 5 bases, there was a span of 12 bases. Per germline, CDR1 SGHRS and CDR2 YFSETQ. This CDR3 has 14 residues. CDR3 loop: CASSLSPREETQYF. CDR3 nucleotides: TGCGCCAGCAGCTTGTCTCCCAGGGAGGAGACCCAGTACTTC. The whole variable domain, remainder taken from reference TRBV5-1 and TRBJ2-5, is KAGVTQTPRYLIKTRGQQVTLSCSPISGHRSVSWYQQTPGQGLQFLFEYFSETQRNKGNFPGRFSGRQFSNSRSEMNVSTLELGDSALYLCASSLSPREETQYFGPGTRLLVL.

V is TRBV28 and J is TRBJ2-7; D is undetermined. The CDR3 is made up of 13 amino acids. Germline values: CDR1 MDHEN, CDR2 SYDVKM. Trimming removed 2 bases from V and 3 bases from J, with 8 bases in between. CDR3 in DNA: TGTGCCAGCAGTTTAATTGATGTCTACGAGCAGTACTTC. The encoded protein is CASSLIDVYEQYF.

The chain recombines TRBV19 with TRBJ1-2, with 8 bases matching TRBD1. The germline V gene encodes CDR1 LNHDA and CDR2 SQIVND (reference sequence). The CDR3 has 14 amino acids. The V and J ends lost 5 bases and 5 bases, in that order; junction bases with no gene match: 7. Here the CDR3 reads CASSHRQGTYGYTF. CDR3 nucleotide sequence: TGTGCCAGTAGTCACCGACAGGGGACGTATGGCTACACCTTC.

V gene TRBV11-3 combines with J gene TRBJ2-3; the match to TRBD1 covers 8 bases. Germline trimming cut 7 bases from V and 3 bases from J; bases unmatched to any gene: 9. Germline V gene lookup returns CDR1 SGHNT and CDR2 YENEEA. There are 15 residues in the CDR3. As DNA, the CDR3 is TGTGCCAGCAACTCGAGACAGGGGCTGACAGATACGCAGTATTTT. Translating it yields CASNSRQGLTDTQYF.

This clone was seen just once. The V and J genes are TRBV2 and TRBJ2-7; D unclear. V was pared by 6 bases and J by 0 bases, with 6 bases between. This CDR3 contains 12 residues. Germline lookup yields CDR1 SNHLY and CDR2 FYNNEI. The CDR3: CASRRSSYEQYF. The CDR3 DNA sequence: TGTGCCAGCAGACGTAGCTCCTACGAGCAGTACTTC.

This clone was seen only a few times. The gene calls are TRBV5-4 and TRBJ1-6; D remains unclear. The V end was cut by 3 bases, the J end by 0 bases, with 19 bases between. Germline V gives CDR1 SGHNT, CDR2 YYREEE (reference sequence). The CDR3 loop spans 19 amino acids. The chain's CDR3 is CASSSHLGLQSSYNSPLHF. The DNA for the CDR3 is TGTGCCAGCAGCTCCCACCTCGGCCTCCAGAGCTCCTATAATTCACCCCTCCACTTT.

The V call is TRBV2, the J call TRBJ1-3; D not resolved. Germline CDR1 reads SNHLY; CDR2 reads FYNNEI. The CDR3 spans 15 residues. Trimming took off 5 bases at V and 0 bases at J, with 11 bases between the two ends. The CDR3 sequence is CASSSSSSSGNTIYF. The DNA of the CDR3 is TGTGCCAGCAGTAGTTCATCCTCCTCTGGAAACACCATATATTTT.

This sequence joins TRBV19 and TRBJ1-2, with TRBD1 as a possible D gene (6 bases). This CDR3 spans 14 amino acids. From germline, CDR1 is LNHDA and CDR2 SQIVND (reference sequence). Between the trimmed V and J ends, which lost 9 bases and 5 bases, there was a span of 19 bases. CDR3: CASNRQAQGYGYTF. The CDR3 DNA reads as TGTGCCAGCAATCGACAGGCCCAGGGGTATGGCTACACCTTC.

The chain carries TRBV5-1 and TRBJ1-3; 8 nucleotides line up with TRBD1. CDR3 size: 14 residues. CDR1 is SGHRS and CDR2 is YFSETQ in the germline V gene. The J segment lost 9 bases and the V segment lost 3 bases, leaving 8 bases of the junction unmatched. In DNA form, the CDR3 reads TGCGCCAGCAGCTCGGACAGGGAGTATAGCACCATATATTTT. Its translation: CASSSDREYSTIYF.

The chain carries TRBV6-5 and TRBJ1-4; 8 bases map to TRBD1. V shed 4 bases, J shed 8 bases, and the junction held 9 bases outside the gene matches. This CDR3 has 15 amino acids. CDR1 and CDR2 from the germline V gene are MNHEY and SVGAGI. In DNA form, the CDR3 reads TGTGCCAGCAGTTTCGGACAGGGACGGAGAGAAAAACTGTTTTTT. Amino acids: CASSFGQGRREKLFF.

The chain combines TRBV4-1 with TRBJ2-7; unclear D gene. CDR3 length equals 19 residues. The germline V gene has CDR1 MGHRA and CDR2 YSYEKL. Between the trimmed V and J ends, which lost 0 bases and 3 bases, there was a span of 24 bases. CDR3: CASSQEDMDRPTKNYEQYF. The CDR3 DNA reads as TGCGCCAGCAGCCAAGAAGATATGGATAGGCCGACAAAGAACTACGAGCAGTACTTC.

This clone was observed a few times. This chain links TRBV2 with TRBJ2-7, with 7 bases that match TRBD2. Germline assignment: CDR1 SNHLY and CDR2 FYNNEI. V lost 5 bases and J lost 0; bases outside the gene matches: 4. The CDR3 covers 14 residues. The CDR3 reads CASSTASGSYEQYF. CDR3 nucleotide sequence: TGTGCCAGCAGTACGGCTAGCGGCTCCTACGAGCAGTACTTC.

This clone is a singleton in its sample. DNA of the CDR3: TGCGCCAGCAGCTCGGGACTGGCCTACGAGCAGTACTTC. It codes for CASSSGLAYEQYF. This rearrangement joins TRBV4-3 to TRBJ2-7, with D possibly being TRBD2 (6 bases). The length of the CDR3 is 13 residues. Germline CDR1 and CDR2: LGHNA and YSLEER. Deletions cut 5 bases from V and 2 bases from J, with 10 bases between.

CDR3 sequence reads: CASSLGLAAWEETQYF. CDR3 in DNA: TGTGCCAGCAGCTTAGGACTAGCGGCGTGGGAAGAGACCCAGTACTTC. V is TRBV7-8 and J is TRBJ2-5, with 9 bases that match TRBD2. Trimming cost V 1 base and J 3 bases; bases outside gene matches: 6. Per germline, CDR1 SGHVS and CDR2 FQNEAQ. The CDR3 extends over 16 amino acids.

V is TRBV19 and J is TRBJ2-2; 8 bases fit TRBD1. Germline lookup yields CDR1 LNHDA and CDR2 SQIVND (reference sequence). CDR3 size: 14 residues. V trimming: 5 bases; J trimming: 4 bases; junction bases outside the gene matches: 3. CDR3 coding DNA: TGTGCCAGTAGTCTCACAGGGGGCACCGGGGAGCTGTTTTTT. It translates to CASSLTGGTGELFF.

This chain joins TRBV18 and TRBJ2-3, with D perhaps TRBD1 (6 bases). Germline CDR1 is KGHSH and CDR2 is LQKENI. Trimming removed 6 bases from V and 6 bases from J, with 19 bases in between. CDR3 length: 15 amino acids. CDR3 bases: TGTGCCAGCTCCCTGTCAGCAGGGGCGGTGGATACGCAGTATTTT. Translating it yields CASSLSAGAVDTQYF.

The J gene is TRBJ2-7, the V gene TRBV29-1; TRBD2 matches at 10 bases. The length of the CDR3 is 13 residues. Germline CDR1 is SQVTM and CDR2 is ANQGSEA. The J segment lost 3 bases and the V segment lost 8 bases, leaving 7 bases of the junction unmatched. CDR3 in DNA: TGCAGCTTCTCCGGGACTAGCGACTACGAGCAGTACTTC. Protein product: CSFSGTSDYEQYF.

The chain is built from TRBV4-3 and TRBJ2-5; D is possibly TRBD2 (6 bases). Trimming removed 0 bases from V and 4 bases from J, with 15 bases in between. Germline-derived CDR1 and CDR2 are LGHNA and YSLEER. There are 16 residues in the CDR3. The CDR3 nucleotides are TGCGCCAGCAGCCAAGACGCCCTCGGGGGTGGAGAGACCCAGTACTTC. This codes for CASSQDALGGGETQYF.

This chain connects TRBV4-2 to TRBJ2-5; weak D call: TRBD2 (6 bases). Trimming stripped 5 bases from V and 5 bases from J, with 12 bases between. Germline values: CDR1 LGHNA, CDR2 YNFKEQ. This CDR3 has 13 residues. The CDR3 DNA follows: TGTGCCAGCAGCTCGGACTACAGGGAGACCCAGTACTTC. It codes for CASSSDYRETQYF.

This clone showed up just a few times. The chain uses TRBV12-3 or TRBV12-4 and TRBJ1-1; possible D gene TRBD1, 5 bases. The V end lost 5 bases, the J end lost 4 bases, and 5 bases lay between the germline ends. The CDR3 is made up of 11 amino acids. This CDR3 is CASSRGTEAFF. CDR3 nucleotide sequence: TGTGCCAGCAGTAGGGGCACTGAAGCTTTCTTT.

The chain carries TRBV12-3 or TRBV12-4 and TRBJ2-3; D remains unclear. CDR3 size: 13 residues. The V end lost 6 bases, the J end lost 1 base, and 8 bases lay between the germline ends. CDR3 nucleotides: TGTGCCAGCAGCCCCTTAGGCACAGATACGCAGTATTTT. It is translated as CASSPLGTDTQYF.

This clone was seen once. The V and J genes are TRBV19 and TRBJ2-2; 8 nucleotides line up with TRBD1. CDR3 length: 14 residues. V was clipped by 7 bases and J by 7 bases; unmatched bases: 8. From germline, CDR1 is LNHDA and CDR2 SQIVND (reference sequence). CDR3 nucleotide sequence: TGTGCCAGTAAAAAGACAGGGGCGAGCGGGGAGCTGTTTTTT. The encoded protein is CASKKTGASGELFF.

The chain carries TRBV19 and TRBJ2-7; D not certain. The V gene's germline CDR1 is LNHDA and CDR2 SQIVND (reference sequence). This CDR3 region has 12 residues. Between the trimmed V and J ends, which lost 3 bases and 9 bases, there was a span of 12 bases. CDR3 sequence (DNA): TGTGCCAGTAGTATGGATAAAGGCCCGCAGTACTTC. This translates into CASSMDKGPQYF.